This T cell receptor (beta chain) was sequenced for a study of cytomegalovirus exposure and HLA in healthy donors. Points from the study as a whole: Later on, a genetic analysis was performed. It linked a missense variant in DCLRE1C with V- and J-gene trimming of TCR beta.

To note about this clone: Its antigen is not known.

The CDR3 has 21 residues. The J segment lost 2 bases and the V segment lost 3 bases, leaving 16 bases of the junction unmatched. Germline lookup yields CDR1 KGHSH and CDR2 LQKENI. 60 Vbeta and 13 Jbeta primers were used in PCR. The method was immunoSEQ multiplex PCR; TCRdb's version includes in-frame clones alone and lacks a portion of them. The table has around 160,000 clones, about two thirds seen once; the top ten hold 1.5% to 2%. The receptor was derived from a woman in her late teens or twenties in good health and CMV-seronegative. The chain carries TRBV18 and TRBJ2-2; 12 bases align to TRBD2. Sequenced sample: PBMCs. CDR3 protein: CASSPPETASGRARNTGELFF. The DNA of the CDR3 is TGTGCCAGCTCACCCCCGGAAACCGCTAGCGGGAGGGCGCGAAACACCGGGGAGCTGTTTTTT.